This T cell receptor (beta chain) was captured in a study of cytomegalovirus exposure and HLA in healthy donors (dated by TCRdb to about 2017). Regarding the complete study: According to a later analysis, the approximately 120 validation repertoires were produced on the same platform as the 666 repertoires of the first cohort. The study was designed to test whether signatures of past pathogen exposure could be identified by cataloging public T cell receptors. A separate validation cohort of over 95 different subjects was used in addition to the approximately 670-subject first cohort. High-throughput TCR immunosequencing, statistical association of individual TCRs with disease status, and machine learning were combined to predict cytomegalovirus infection status. Overall study outcomes, separate from this receptor: The validation cohort had no HLA typing available for a later analysis, so co-occurrence within that cohort was assessed over all 130 or so repertoires. Subsequent analysis determined that TCRs grouped into clusters in the first cohort also showed a tendency toward co-occurrence across the approximately 110 validation repertoires, and roughly 95% of cluster scores exceeded 0. According to the authors, the approach could potentially be generalized to other disease states and immunological phenotypes. In both the original and validation cohorts, the classifier was reported to diagnose cytomegalovirus status with high specificity and sensitivity. In vitro tests confirmed that a few of the cytomegalovirus-associated TCR beta chains recognize cytomegalovirus antigens. The study listed 150 to 200 TCR beta chains as associated with cytomegalovirus. Most TCR sequences were observed very rarely across donors, whereas some public TCRs were present in many individuals.

V is shortened by 2 bases, J by 7 bases, and the region joining them spans 7 bases. The germline V gene (reference sequence) provides CDR1 SGHNT and CDR2 YYREEE. The CDR3 contains 12 residues, cysteine and phenylalanine counted. Only CDR3 DNA is held: 36 bases, read in frame from base 1. Donors formed part of the validation cohort, which comprised about 130 subjects and was distinct from the first cohort of 666 subjects. The library was obtained by the immunoSEQ multiplex PCR assay. Turning to the authors' computational methods: A statistical classification framework was built for diagnosing cytomegalovirus status from the catalog of TCR beta chain sequences. Imported from immuneACCESS, the table was reduced by TCRdb to in-frame sequences with V and J called. These copies leave out some clones; in studies compared against another copy, an unresolved V gene accounts for under half, and the cause of the remainder is not known. The D gene and trimming were derived from the DNA, and the V and J assignments and clone size from that table. In this sample the table shows 110,000 to 150,000 clones, 94% of which occur a single time. Less than 2% of the sample lies in the top ten.

Turning to this clone: Its cognate antigen has yet to be identified. It has no much larger one-base neighbor in the sample; base qualities were not kept.

Recombination linked TRBV5-4 to TRBJ2-1; a tentative D call is TRBD2 (5 bases match). The clonotype comes from a man younger than 35 in good health and CMV-seropositive. The sample taken for sequencing was PBMCs. The DNA reads as follows: TGTGCCAGCAGCTTTCTAGCAAATGAGCAGTTCTTC. Its protein product is CASSFLANEQFF.